The 32 T cell receptor beta chains below were found in one sample sequenced in a study of T cells in Graves' hyperthyroidism and ophthalmopathy. Amplification targeted TCR beta CDR3 regions from RNA transcripts. Using the HTBI primer set, a first-round RT-PCR was run on the TCR CDR3. TCRdb redid the calling of the multiplex PCR reads with MiXCR, one entry per CDR3 protein. The table shows about 59,000 distinct CDR3 sequences, with roughly half occurring only once. The source material was blood. The receptors were gathered from a woman in her fifties or sixties with Graves' ophthalmopathy.

The chain recombines TRBV20-1 with TRBJ2-5, with D possibly being TRBD1 or TRBD2 (6 bases each). Trimming removed 6 bases at V and 0 bases at J, with 23 bases between. Germline V gives CDR1 DFQATT, CDR2 SNEGSKA (reference sequence). The CDR3 length is 17 residues. In DNA, the CDR3 is TGCAGTGCGAAACCGGGGCTCGGGGGCCGTGACCAAGAGACCCAGTACTTC. It codes for CSAKPGLGGRDQETQYF.

In its sample, this clonotype was seen many times. V usage is TRBV5-5 and J usage is TRBJ2-4, with 9 bases identical to TRBD1. The CDR3 sequence is 17 residues long. Germline trimming cut 0 bases from V and 6 bases from J; bases unmatched to any gene: 10. Looked up from germline, CDR1 is SGHKS and CDR2 is YYEKEE (reference sequence). CDR3 DNA sequence: TGTGCCAGCAGCTTGGCCCCCCCCGGACAGGGGACAAACATTCAGTACTTC. The encoded protein is CASSLAPPGQGTNIQYF.

This clonotype was observed at least ten times. The rearrangement joins TRBV6-5 to TRBJ1-5; a possible D gene is TRBD1 (5 bases). There are 15 residues in the CDR3. Per germline, CDR1 MNHEY and CDR2 SVGAGI. V was trimmed by 7 bases and J by 3 bases, leaving 16 bases between them. The CDR3 DNA reads TGTGCCAGCAAAGGGGACGGAAGTAACAATCAGCCCCAGCATTTT. Protein sequence: CASKGDGSNNQPQHF.

This clonotype was detected only a few times. This chain uses TRBV7-6 with TRBJ1-4; D unresolved. Trimming shortened V by 5 bases and J by 5 bases, and 12 bases separated the two germline ends. Germline CDR1 is SGHVS and CDR2 is FNYEAQ. The CDR3 has 14 residues. The CDR3 bases are TGTGCCAGCAGCACCGGGAATGTAAATGAAAAACTGTTTTTT. Translation: CASSTGNVNEKLFF.

This clonotype appeared many times. A clone one base away is much larger, so this may be a read error. The CDR3 does not close with the conserved phenylalanine or tryptophan, likely indicating a read error. V and J are TRBV10-2 and TRBJ1-1; the D is unclear. The germline V gene encodes CDR1 WSHSY and CDR2 SAAADI. The CDR3 spans 15 residues. V lost 4 bases and J lost 1, with 13 bases in between. In DNA, the CDR3 is TGCGCCAGCAGTGTAGCCATGGGGTGGAACACTGAAGCTTTCTCT. The encoded protein is CASSVAMGWNTEAFS.

This clonotype was observed a few times. The chain combines TRBV6-4 with TRBJ1-6; perhaps TRBD1 as D (5 bases). CDR3 length: 15 amino acids. The V end was cut by 6 bases, the J end by 6 bases, with 15 bases between. Per the germline V gene, CDR1 is MRHNA and CDR2 is SNTAGT. The CDR3 sequence is CASRTDRSANSPLHF. The DNA of the CDR3 is TGTGCCAGCAGGACAGATAGGAGCGCTAATTCACCCCTCCACTTT.

This clonotype has ten or more counts. The chain joins TRBV4-3 to TRBJ1-2, with D hard to call. The germline V and J ends were trimmed by 0 bases and 7 bases, with 6 bases remaining between them. The CDR3 is made up of 12 amino acids. CDR1 and CDR2 from the germline V gene are LGHNA and YSLEER. The CDR3 reads CASSQDSAGYTF. In DNA, the CDR3 is TGCGCCAGCAGCCAAGATAGTGCTGGCTACACCTTC.

Points on this clonotype: One end of the junction does not line up with germline, which may come from a read error. This chain uses TRBV12-3 or TRBV12-4 with TRBJ2-7; 8 bases align to TRBD2. This CDR3 spans 13 amino acids. CDR3 sequence: CASSIAGRYEQYF. The CDR3 coding sequence is TGTGCCAGCAGTATAGCGGGACGCTACGAGCAGTACTTC.

Ten or more counts support this clonotype. This rearrangement joins TRBV7-9 to TRBJ2-1; D unclear. The CDR3 runs to 13 residues. Germline CDR1 is SEHNR and CDR2 is FQNEAQ (reference sequence). V was shortened by 2 bases and J by 6 bases, with 8 bases between the two germline ends. The CDR3 coding sequence is TGTGCCAGCAGCTTATCTGTCACCAATGAGCAGTTCTTC. It yields the protein CASSLSVTNEQFF.

This clonotype was detected only once. The chain joins TRBV7-9 to TRBJ2-3; 7 bases agree with TRBD1. CDR1 and CDR2 from the germline V gene are SEHNR and FQNEAQ (reference sequence). Losses at the gene ends were 5 bases for V and 0 bases for J; bases not matched to a gene: 11. This CDR3 is built from 17 residues. The chain's CDR3 is CASSPIRDSVSTDTQYF. CDR3 in DNA: TGTGCCAGCAGCCCAATACGGGACAGCGTTAGCACAGATACGCAGTATTTT.

This rearrangement joins TRBV20-1 to TRBJ2-7; D gene ambiguous. V lost 0 bases, J lost 12 bases, and 3 bases lay in between. The germline gives CDR1 DFQATT, CDR2 SNEGSKA (reference sequence). This CDR3 is 8 amino acids long. In nucleotides, the CDR3 is TGCAGTGCTAGAGAGGGGTACTTC. Its protein product is CSAREGYF.

This clonotype was counted many times. J is TRBJ2-5 and V is TRBV28, with 10 bases matching TRBD2. Trimming removed 7 bases from V and 4 bases from J; junction bases left unmatched: 12. The length of the CDR3 is 16 residues. The germline V gene has CDR1 MDHEN and CDR2 SYDVKM. This CDR3 is CASIRSSGSYGETQYF. DNA of the CDR3: TGTGCCAGCATTAGGTCTAGCGGGAGTTACGGAGAGACCCAGTACTTC.

This clonotype has a count of ten or more. The V gene is TRBV5-5, the J gene TRBJ2-5; D may correspond to TRBD1 or TRBD2 (5 bases each). This CDR3 contains 14 residues. From germline, CDR1 is SGHKS and CDR2 YYEKEE (reference sequence). V lost 4 bases to trimming and J lost 2 bases, with 12 bases between them. CDR3 amino acids: CASSDGTEQETQYF. The CDR3 region has the DNA TGTGCCAGCAGCGACGGGACGGAGCAAGAGACCCAGTACTTC.

This clonotype appeared a few times. This chain joins TRBV7-2 and TRBJ1-4; D is undetermined. Per germline, CDR1 SGHTA and CDR2 FQGNSA. V shed 6 bases and J shed 8 bases, with 13 bases lying between them. The CDR3 length is 13 residues. CDR3 nucleotides: TGTGCCAGCAGTCGAGAAAGGATGGAAAAACTGTTTTTT. It specifies CASSRERMEKLFF.

At least ten counts were recorded for this clonotype. The chain couples TRBV27 to TRBJ1-1; TRBD1 agrees at 8 bases. Trimming cost V 3 bases and J 5 bases; bases outside gene matches: 5. In germline, CDR1 is MNHEY, CDR2 SMNVEV (reference sequence). CDR3 length: 14 amino acids. The chain's CDR3 is CASSLAGGSTEAFF. The CDR3 DNA is TGTGCCAGCAGTTTGGCAGGGGGCTCGACTGAAGCTTTCTTT.

V gene TRBV15 combines with J gene TRBJ2-2, with TRBD2 matching 7 bases. Germline V gene data show CDR1 as LNHNV and CDR2 as YYDKDF (reference sequence). The junction had 17 bases not matched to a gene; V was cut back by 0 bases and J by 4 bases. The CDR3 has 20 residues. Here the CDR3 reads CATSRDSGWGGGTLTGELFF. CDR3 in DNA: TGTGCCACCAGCAGAGATTCGGGATGGGGCGGGGGAACCCTCACCGGGGAGCTGTTTTTT. Full variable domain (remainder filled in from reference TRBV15 and TRBJ2-2): DAMVIQNPRYQVTQFGKPVTLSCSQTLNHNVMYWYQQKSSQAPKLLFHYYDKDFNNEADTPDNFQSRRPNTSFCFLDIRSPGLGDTAMYLCATSRDSGWGGGTLTGELFFGEGSRLTVL.

The CDR3 sequence: CASSLPSGRGRDEQYF. The CDR3 bases are TGTGCCAGCAGCTTACCTAGCGGACGAGGGCGGGACGAGCAGTACTTC. This chain joins TRBV7-2 and TRBJ2-7; 7 bases align to TRBD2. The germline gives CDR1 SGHTA, CDR2 FQGNSA. This CDR3 contains 16 residues. The V and J ends lost 2 bases and 5 bases, in that order; junction bases with no gene match: 12.

As regards this clonotype: This may be a read error, as it is one base from a much larger clone. The genes are TRBV6-2 or TRBV6-3 and TRBJ2-1; TRBD2 is a possible D gene (7 bases). The CDR3 has 17 amino acids. In germline, CDR1 is MNHEY, CDR2 SVGEGT. Trimming removed 6 bases from V and 4 bases from J, with 22 bases in between. CDR3 sequence reads: CASRSLLARGGYNEQFF. The CDR3, as DNA: TGTGCCAGCAGATCCCTCCTAGCGAGGGGGGGTTACAATGAGCAGTTCTTC.

By frequency in the sample, this clonotype is medium-sized. V usage is TRBV19 and J usage is TRBJ1-6; perhaps TRBD1 as D (5 bases). The CDR3 is 14 residues long. The germline CDR1 and CDR2 sequences are LNHDA and SQIVND (reference sequence). The ends were cut back, 6 bases at V and 4 bases at J, with 10 bases in the middle. The DNA for the CDR3 is TGTGCCAGTAGGGCGGGGGAGTATAATTCACCCCTCCACTTT. As protein: CASRAGEYNSPLHF. The full variable domain, with the rest looked up from reference TRBV19 and TRBJ1-6, is DGGITQSPKYLFRKEGQNVTLSCEQNLNHDAMYWYRQDPGQGLRLIYYSQIVNDFQKGDIAEGYSVSREKKESFPLTVTSAQKNPTAFYLCASRAGEYNSPLHFGNGTRLTVT.

This clonotype came up many times. The chain employs TRBV6-4 and TRBJ2-2; D may correspond to TRBD1 or TRBD2 (5 bases each). V was clipped by 5 bases and J by 3 bases, with 10 bases between them. CDR1 and CDR2 (germline): MRHNA, SNTAGT. The CDR3 is 14 amino acids. CDR3 DNA sequence: TGTGCCAGCAGTCCGGGACCCGACACCGGGGAGCTGTTTTTT. Protein product: CASSPGPDTGELFF.

This clonotype has ten or more counts. The chain employs TRBV19 and TRBJ1-5, with D perhaps matching TRBD1 (5 bases). Between the trimmed V and J ends, which lost 5 bases and 0 bases, there was a span of 11 bases. The CDR3 covers 15 residues. Germline lookup yields CDR1 LNHDA and CDR2 SQIVND (reference sequence). The CDR3 loop reads CASSPGTHSNQPQHF. The DNA of the CDR3 is TGTGCCAGTAGTCCCGGGACCCATAGCAATCAGCCCCAGCATTTT.

In this sample, this clonotype turned up once. V gene TRBV19 combines with J gene TRBJ1-5; D may be TRBD1 (5 bases). Between the trimmed V and J ends, which lost 7 bases and 3 bases, there was a span of 13 bases. The germline gives CDR1 LNHDA, CDR2 SQIVND (reference sequence). This CDR3 has 14 amino acids. In nucleotides, the CDR3 is TGTGCCAGTACCCCCTTGGGGGACAATCAGCCCCAGCATTTT. Translating gives CASTPLGDNQPQHF.

This clonotype was counted ten times or more. The rearrangement uses TRBV5-1 and TRBJ2-5, with a weak D call TRBD1 (5 bases). The CDR3 runs 14 residues. Germline V gene sequence: CDR1 SGHRS, CDR2 YFSETQ. The V end lost 3 bases, the J end lost 5 bases, and 14 bases lay between the germline ends. In nucleotides, the CDR3 is TGCGCCAGCAGCTCTCCGACAGAGGTGGAGACCCAGTACTTC. It specifies CASSSPTEVETQYF.

This clonotype qualifies as medium-sized. The rearrangement joins TRBV19 to TRBJ1-5; unclear D gene. V lost 5 bases, J lost 2 bases, and 13 bases lay in between. Germline loops: CDR1 LNHDA, CDR2 SQIVND (reference sequence). This CDR3 has 15 residues. The CDR3 nucleotides are TGTGCCAGTAGTTTCCAGACCGTTGGCAATCAGCCCCAGCATTTT. It codes for CASSFQTVGNQPQHF.

This clonotype has ten or more counts. The chain couples TRBV19 to TRBJ1-5, with a weak D call TRBD1 (6 bases). The CDR3 contains 14 residues. V was cut by 8 bases and J by 2 bases, with 13 bases left in between. Germline values: CDR1 LNHDA, CDR2 SQIVND (reference sequence). The CDR3 sequence is CASVRRGRNQPQHF. CDR3 bases: TGTGCCAGTGTCCGCAGGGGTCGCAATCAGCCCCAGCATTTT.

This clonotype was seen repeatedly, ten times or more. A clone one base away is much larger, so this may be a read error. The chain employs TRBV20-1 and TRBJ1-4, with 8 positions matching TRBD1. This CDR3 is built from 16 residues. Looked up from germline, CDR1 is DFQATT and CDR2 is SNEGSKA (reference sequence). The CDR3 DNA follows: TGCAGTACTAGTGAGAACAGGGGGGGAACTAATGAAAAACTGTTTTTT. Its protein product is CSTSENRGGTNEKLFF.

This clonotype was seen repeatedly, ten times or more. CDR3 residues: CASSQTGLGRETQYF. CDR3 in DNA: TGCGCCAGCAGCCAGACAGGGTTGGGACGGGAGACCCAGTACTTC. The chain carries TRBV10-1 and TRBJ2-5; 7 nucleotides line up with TRBD1. This CDR3 has 15 amino acids. V shed 6 bases and J 5 bases; nucleotides not matched to a gene: 12. From germline, CDR1 is WNHNN and CDR2 SYGVQD (reference sequence).

The chain is built from TRBV11-2 and TRBJ1-5; D is undetermined. The germline CDR1 and CDR2 sequences are SGHAT and FQNNGV. V was pared by 6 bases and J by 11 bases, with 17 bases between. The CDR3 has 13 amino acids. CDR3 loop: CASSIAGFETQHF. CDR3 nucleotides: TGTGCCAGCAGTATAGCGGGATTTGAGACCCAGCATTTT.

This clonotype was counted ten times or more. The chain combines TRBV7-9 with TRBJ1-5, with a tentative D call TRBD1 (5 bases). This CDR3 has 14 amino acids. The V gene's germline CDR1 is SEHNR and CDR2 FQNEAQ (reference sequence). Trimming cost V 4 bases and J 4 bases, with 11 bases left between them. The chain's CDR3 is CASSSGTANQPQHF. DNA for the CDR3: TGTGCCAGCAGCTCCGGGACGGCTAATCAGCCCCAGCATTTT.

The sample holds many counts of this clonotype. The chain couples TRBV19 to TRBJ2-4, with a possible D match to TRBD2 (6 bases). Trimming left V 5 bases short and J 1 base short, with 12 bases between. The CDR3 has 15 residues. Looked up from germline, CDR1 is LNHDA and CDR2 is SQIVND (reference sequence). In nucleotides, the CDR3 is TGTGCCAGTAGTCCCAGCGGGTGGGCCAAAAACATTCAGTACTTC. Translation gives CASSPSGWAKNIQYF.

The chain employs TRBV28 and TRBJ2-4; D gene uncertain. This CDR3 is built from 16 residues. Germline values: CDR1 MDHEN, CDR2 SYDVKM. The V end lost 6 bases, the J end lost 0 bases, and 15 bases lay between the germline ends. The CDR3 spells CASRARVGLAKNIQYF. DNA of the CDR3: TGTGCCAGCAGGGCCCGGGTGGGATTAGCCAAAAACATTCAGTACTTC. Full variable domain (remainder filled in from reference TRBV28 and TRBJ2-4): DVKVTQSSRYLVKRTGEKVFLECVQDMDHENMFWYRQDPGLGLRLIYFSYDVKMKEKGDIPEGYSVSREKKERFSLILESASTNQTSMYLCASRARVGLAKNIQYFGAGTRLSVL.

Many counts were recorded for this clonotype. V and J are TRBV4-1 and TRBJ2-3; D gene unclear. V lost 6 bases and J lost 4, with 11 bases in between. The CDR3 contains 13 residues. CDR1 and CDR2 (germline): MGHRA, YSYEKL. The CDR3: CASSRLDADTQYF. As DNA, the CDR3 is TGCGCCAGCAGTCGACTGGACGCAGATACGCAGTATTTT.